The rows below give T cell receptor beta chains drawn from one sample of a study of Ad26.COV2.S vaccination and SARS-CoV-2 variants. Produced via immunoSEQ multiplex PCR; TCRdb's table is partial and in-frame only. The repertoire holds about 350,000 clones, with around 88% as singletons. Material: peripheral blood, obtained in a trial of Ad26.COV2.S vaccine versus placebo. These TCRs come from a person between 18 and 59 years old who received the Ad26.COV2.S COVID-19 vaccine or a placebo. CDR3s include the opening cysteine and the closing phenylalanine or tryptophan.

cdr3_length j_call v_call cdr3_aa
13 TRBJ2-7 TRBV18 CASSPGNLYEQYF
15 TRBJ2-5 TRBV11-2 CASSLTGTTQETQYF
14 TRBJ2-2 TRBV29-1 CSVQDRDNTGELFF
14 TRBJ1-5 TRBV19 CASSRDLSNQPQHF
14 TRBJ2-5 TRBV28 CASRGRGPGETQYF
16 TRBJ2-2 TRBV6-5 CASSYFDDQSIGELFF
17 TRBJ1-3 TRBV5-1 CASSLSGASNSGNTIYF
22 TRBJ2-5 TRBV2 CASSGTAIRTAGTSGNQETQYF
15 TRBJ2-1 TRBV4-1 CASSPPSGSYNEQFF
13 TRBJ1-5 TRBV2 CASSDGRNQPQHF
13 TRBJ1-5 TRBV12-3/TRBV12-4 CASTRTGGEPQHF
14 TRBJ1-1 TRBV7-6 CASSLGSMNTEAFF
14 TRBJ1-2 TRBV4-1 CASSQDSGDYGYTF
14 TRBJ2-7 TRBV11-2 CASSLLLAGGQQYF
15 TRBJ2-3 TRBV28 CASSSLSRGTDTQYF
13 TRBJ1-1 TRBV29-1 CSLTGVGVTEAFF
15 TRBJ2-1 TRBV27 CASRLTSGIYNEQFF
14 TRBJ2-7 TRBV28 CASSSTGGSYEQYF
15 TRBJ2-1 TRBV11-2 CASSLESFAYNEQFF
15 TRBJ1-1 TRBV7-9 CASSSNAQGDTEAFF
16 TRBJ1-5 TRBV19 CASSIRVGLGNQPQHF
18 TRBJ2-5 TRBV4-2 CASSRPASGSPEQETQYF
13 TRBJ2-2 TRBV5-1 CASSLSQNGELFF
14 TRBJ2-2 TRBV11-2 CASSLTRVTGELFF
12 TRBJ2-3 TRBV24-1 CATSDYTNTQYF
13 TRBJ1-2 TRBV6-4 CASSDKPGYGYTF
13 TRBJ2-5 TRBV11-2 CASSRSAQETQYF
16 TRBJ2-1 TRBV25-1 CASSEYGNRVGNEQFF
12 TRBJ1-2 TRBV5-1 CASSLDRSGYTF
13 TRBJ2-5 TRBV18 CAGSTGEQETQYF
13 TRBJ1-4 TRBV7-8 CASSWRRGEKLFF
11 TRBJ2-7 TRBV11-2 CASSLVDEQYF
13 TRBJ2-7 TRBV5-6 CASSLGGVYEQYF
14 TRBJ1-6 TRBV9 CASSPGTVNSPLHF
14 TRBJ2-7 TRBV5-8 CASSLGGTSYEQYF
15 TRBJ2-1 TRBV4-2 CASSQDRGDYNEQFF
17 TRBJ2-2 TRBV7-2 CASSSLARYRGTGELFF
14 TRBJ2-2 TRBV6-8 CASSPSGGVGELFF
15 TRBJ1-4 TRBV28 CASSPSAGIHEKLFF
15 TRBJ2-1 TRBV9 CASSQSPGLYNEQFF
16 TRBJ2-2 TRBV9 CASSVAMGAGTGELFF
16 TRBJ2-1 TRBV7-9 CASSLASGSIYNEQFF
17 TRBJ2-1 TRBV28 CASSSFTGAGSYNEQFF
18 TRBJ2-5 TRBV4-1 CASSPSKRGSGREETQYF
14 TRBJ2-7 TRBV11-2 CASSSSSDSYEQYF
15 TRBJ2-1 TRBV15 CATSEAAGTYNEQFF